The 7 T cell receptor beta chains below were found in one sample sequenced in a study of molecular identifiers for immune sequencing clone quantification (dated by TCRdb to 2016 to 2019). The library was prepared using PCR. Sequencing was carried out with a NextSeq 500. In-frame beta chains were kept once TCRdb had trimmed the public reads at Q25 with fastp and called clones with MiXCR. Each entry is one CDR3 protein sequence, shown with its most common DNA and genes. The sample table records a few hundred thousand distinct CDR3 sequences; roughly 24% of these occur just once. Just over 0.75% of the sample is held by the ten biggest clonotypes. The sample comprised naive CD8+ T cells from blood, with Jurkat cell RNA spiked in. The cell subset or site label on this specimen signifies: FACS-sorted CD8+CD4-CCR7+CD45RA+ naive T cells. The receptors were gathered from a human donor in good health. Some libraries in this study had Jurkat cell RNA spiked in.

This chain links TRBV28 with TRBJ2-3; no clear D gene. The CDR3 extends over 12 amino acids. The germline V gene has CDR1 MDHEN and CDR2 SYDVKM. The V gene lost 5 bases and the J gene lost 6 bases, with 9 bases spanning the gap. CDR3: CASSPQLDTQYF. The CDR3 nucleotides are TGTGCCAGCAGTCCCCAGCTTGATACGCAGTATTTT.

This clonotype was observed a few times. This CDR3 fails to terminate in the conserved phenylalanine or tryptophan, so it likely reflects a read error. The V and J genes are TRBV19 and TRBJ2-7, with D perhaps TRBD2 (5 bases). V was trimmed by 10 bases and J by 7 bases, leaving 20 bases between them. This CDR3 comprises 13 residues. Germline CDR1 LNHDA, CDR2 SQIVND (reference sequence). The CDR3 is CATSRDPALEQYS. DNA for the CDR3: TGTGCCACTTCCCGGGATCCCGCTCTGGAGCAGTACTCC.

The rearrangement links TRBV2 to TRBJ2-7; possibly TRBD1 or TRBD2 for D (5 bases each). Trimming cost V 7 bases and J 1 base, with 17 bases left between them. The CDR3 is made up of 15 amino acids. Germline V gene sequence: CDR1 SNHLY, CDR2 FYNNEI. The CDR3 DNA is TGTGCCAGCATGAGGGGTAAACTAGAATCCTACGAGCAGTACTTC. Residues: CASMRGKLESYEQYF.

This clonotype was detected a few times. This chain joins TRBV13 and TRBJ1-1; the D gene is possibly TRBD1 (5 bases). V was cut by 0 bases and J by 4 bases, with 12 bases left in between. Germline V CDR1 and CDR2: PRHDT, FYEKMQ (reference sequence). CDR3 length: 15 amino acids. The CDR3 region is CASSLGGGSRTEAFF. The CDR3 DNA reads TGTGCCAGCAGCTTAGGGGGGGGAAGTCGCACTGAAGCTTTCTTT. The full variable domain, rest sourced from reference TRBV13 and TRBJ1-1, is AAGVIQSPRHLIKEKRETATLKCYPIPRHDTVYWYQQGPGQDPQFLISFYEKMQSDKGSIPDRFSAQQFSDYHSELNMSSLELGDSALYFCASSLGGGSRTEAFFGQGTRLTVV.

As regards this clonotype: The junction does not match germline at one end; this may be a read error. The rearrangement joins TRBV20-1 to TRBJ2-1; D is undetermined. The CDR3 runs 13 residues. Germline V gene data show CDR1 as DFQATT and CDR2 as SNEGSKA (reference sequence). The CDR3 loop reads CSARDGLTEERFF. Written as DNA, the CDR3 is TGCAGTGCTAGAGACGGCTTAACAGAGGAGCGGTTCTTC.

CDR3 amino acids: CASSQQDPDEQFF. Written as DNA, the CDR3 is TGTGCCAGCAGCCAACAGGACCCCGATGAGCAGTTCTTC. The J gene is TRBJ2-1, the V gene TRBV4-2; D unresolved. Trimming removed 2 bases from V and 8 bases from J, with 10 bases in between. The CDR3 extends over 13 amino acids. The V gene's germline CDR1 is LGHNA and CDR2 YNFKEQ.

The rearrangement uses TRBV20-1 and TRBJ2-3, with D possibly being TRBD2 (5 bases). Looked up from germline, CDR1 is DFQATT and CDR2 is SNEGSKA (reference sequence). The CDR3 loop spans 17 amino acids. Trimming cost V 0 bases and J 6 bases, with 22 bases left between them. The chain's CDR3 is CSARDREFVGRSDTQYF. The CDR3 DNA reads as TGCAGTGCTAGAGATCGAGAATTTGTAGGGAGATCTGATACGCAGTATTTT.